One T cell receptor beta chain is described in this entry. The antigen remains undetermined. The junction does not match germline at one end; this may be a read error. PCR was performed using 60 Vbeta and 13 Jbeta primers. Repertoires were generated with immunoSEQ multiplex PCR, while TCRdb's copy carries only in-frame clones and drops some. The data show approximately 100,000 clones, around three quarters seen once. This record comes from a study of cytomegalovirus exposure and HLA in healthy donors. Study-level findings and limits: For most TCR beta V segments, an earlier analysis put the productive rate at about 87% or about 30% of the time. Per a later analysis, HLA-associated TCR beta chains showed more clonal expansion than other, equally common TCR beta chains. Presence/absence comparisons presumed near-even sequencing depth among donors.

Germline CDR1 MNHEY, CDR2 SMNVEV (reference sequence). The CDR3 extends over 13 amino acids. The specimen was PBMCs. The chain couples TRBV27 to TRBJ2-7; 7 positions match TRBD2. The receptor was derived from a woman in her 50s in good health and CMV-seropositive. The CDR3 spells CASSLLRGRERYF. The CDR3 DNA follows: TGTGCCAGCAGTTTATTACGGGGGAGGGAGCGGTACTTC.